A single sample is the source of the 27 T cell receptor beta chains below, sequenced in a study of T cells after yellow fever vaccination. MiXCR was run by TCRdb on the 5' RACE reads, yielding one entry per CDR3 protein. The sample consists of 300,000 to 350,000 distinct CDR3 sequences, approximately 4% of them appearing once. Material: PBMCs, obtained 15 days after the yellow fever booster vaccination. The receptors here all came from a man in his late teens or twenties who received the YFV17D yellow fever vaccine.

This clonotype was seen once. DNA of the CDR3: TGCAGTGTTCGGTCGGATGAGCAGTTCTTC. Its translation: CSVRSDEQFF. The J gene is TRBJ2-1, the V gene TRBV20-1; no definite D call. The germline CDR1 and CDR2 sequences are DFQATT and SNEGSKA (reference sequence). The V end was cut by 7 bases, the J end by 8 bases, with 9 bases between. There are 10 residues in the CDR3.

This clonotype was found many times. The chain uses TRBV29-1 and TRBJ2-3; D is unresolved. Germline V gene lookup returns CDR1 SQVTM and CDR2 ANQGSEA. This CDR3 has 13 amino acids. Trimming removed 8 bases from V and 6 bases from J, with 18 bases in between. CDR3 sequence (DNA): TGCAGCACCCTCCTCGGCGTTAAGGATACGCAGTATTTT. It yields the protein CSTLLGVKDTQYF.

The V and J genes are TRBV4-3 and TRBJ2-1, with 14 bases lining up with TRBD2. Looked up from germline, CDR1 is LGHNA and CDR2 is YSLEER. This CDR3 has 20 amino acids. V lost 4 bases, J lost 8 bases, and 19 bases stayed unmatched. CDR3 loop: CASSLIPGLAGALPWDEQFF. DNA for the CDR3: TGCGCCAGCAGCCTAATCCCGGGACTAGCGGGGGCTTTACCTTGGGATGAGCAGTTCTTC.

This clonotype was picked up a small number of times. The rearrangement joins TRBV10-3 to TRBJ2-1, with D maybe TRBD1 (5 bases). Germline CDR1 and CDR2: ENHRY and SYGVKD. The CDR3 is made up of 15 amino acids. Trimming removed 3 bases at V and 0 bases at J, with 9 bases between. In nucleotides, the CDR3 is TGTGCCATCAGTGAAGGGGCCAGCTCCTACAATGAGCAGTTCTTC. This gives the protein CAISEGASSYNEQFF.

This clonotype was seen a few times. The chain has TRBV5-1 and TRBJ2-3; D uncertain. Germline CDR1 and CDR2: SGHRS and YFSETQ. The CDR3 loop spans 14 amino acids. V lost 5 bases to trimming and J lost 4 bases, with 14 bases between them. This chain's CDR3 is CASSGSRTPDTQYF. The DNA of the CDR3 is TGCGCCAGCAGTGGCAGCAGGACCCCAGATACGCAGTATTTT.

This clonotype was counted ten times or more. The gene calls are TRBV5-4 and TRBJ2-7; D may match TRBD1 or TRBD2 (5 bases each). The germline CDR1 and CDR2 sequences are SGHNT and YYREEE (reference sequence). This CDR3 is 15 amino acids long. The ends were cut back, 6 bases at V and 5 bases at J, with 21 bases in the middle. CDR3 sequence (DNA): TGTGCCAGCATCCCCAGGGACCCCTCGTCGGACGAGCAGTACGTC. Translating it yields CASIPRDPSSDEQYV.

With respect to this clonotype: This sequence may be a read error, since a much larger clone differs from it by one base. The chain links TRBV1 to TRBJ1-2; the DNA was not used to check the table's D call, TRBD1. TRBV1 is an annotated pseudogene. The CDR3 covers 16 residues. In nucleotides, the CDR3 is TGCACCAGCTGCCGCTTCAGGGGTCGCCATAACTATGGCTACACCTTC. Amino acid sequence: CTSCRFRGRHNYGYTF.

This clonotype was detected many times. V usage is TRBV9 and J usage is TRBJ2-1; perhaps TRBD2 as D (6 bases). Trimming took 0 bases from V and 6 from J, leaving 16 bases between them. The CDR3 runs 16 residues. In germline, CDR1 is SGDLS, CDR2 YYNGEE. In DNA form, the CDR3 reads TGTGCCAGCAGCGTAGTAATTCAGGCGGGAATCAATGAGCAGTTCTTC. This sequence encodes CASSVVIQAGINEQFF.

This clonotype has just a few counts. This chain uses TRBV25-1 with TRBJ2-7, with 8 bases lining up with TRBD1. Germline loops: CDR1 MGHDK, CDR2 SYGVNS. The CDR3 is 15 residues long. Germline trimming cut 5 bases from V and 6 bases from J; bases unmatched to any gene: 12. Here the CDR3 DNA reads TGTGCCAGCAGTCCCCTATGGACAGGGACTGGCGAGCAGTACTTC. Translation gives CASSPLWTGTGEQYF.

This rearrangement joins TRBV5-4 to TRBJ2-7; D tentatively reads TRBD1 or TRBD2 (5 bases each). The germline CDR1 and CDR2 sequences are SGHNT and YYREEE (reference sequence). V lost 4 bases, J lost 1 base, and 9 bases lay in between. CDR3 length equals 13 residues. Here the CDR3 DNA reads TGTGCCAGCAGCGGGGACCGATCCTACGAGCAGTACTTC. This gives the protein CASSGDRSYEQYF.

This clonotype was seen ten or more times. This chain joins TRBV6-5 and TRBJ2-1; maybe TRBD2 (6 bases). The V gene lost 2 bases and the J gene lost 7 bases, with 15 bases spanning the gap. CDR1 and CDR2 from the germline V gene are MNHEY and SVGAGI. This CDR3 contains 15 residues. The CDR3 nucleotides read TGTGCCAGCAGTTACGGAGGGGCTCTAGGGAATGAGCAGTTCTTC. Its protein product is CASSYGGALGNEQFF.

The rearrangement joins TRBV7-2 to TRBJ1-5, with no clear D. This CDR3 comprises 14 residues. The V gene's germline CDR1 is SGHTA and CDR2 FQGNSA. Trimming removed 2 bases at V and 2 bases at J, with 7 bases between. The chain's CDR3 is CASSLYVRNQPQHF. The CDR3 bases are TGTGCCAGCAGCTTATACGTCCGCAATCAGCCCCAGCATTTT.

V usage is TRBV15 and J usage is TRBJ2-1; no clear D. CDR3 length equals 16 residues. Germline CDR1 and CDR2: LNHNV and YYDKDF (reference sequence). Trimming cost V 5 bases and J 0 bases, with 14 bases left between them. DNA of the CDR3: TGTGCCACCAGCCTCAACCGTGGGGTCTCCTACAATGAGCAGTTCTTC. Protein: CATSLNRGVSYNEQFF.

The CDR3, as DNA: TGTGCCAGCAGTATCGTGGCCCGCGGGGAGCTGTTTTTT. Its protein product is CASSIVARGELFF. This rearrangement joins TRBV2 to TRBJ2-2; no definite D call. The ends were cut back, 5 bases at V and 7 bases at J, with 11 bases in the middle. The CDR3 is 13 residues long. CDR1 and CDR2 (germline): SNHLY, FYNNEI.

The chain carries TRBV5-1 and TRBJ1-2, with D possibly being TRBD1 (5 bases). Deletions cut 2 bases from V and 7 bases from J, with 15 bases between. This CDR3 comprises 14 residues. Per germline, CDR1 SGHRS and CDR2 YFSETQ. The CDR3 DNA reads as TGCGCCAGCAGCTTTGACAGCCGAACTTCTGGCTACACCTTC. This encodes CASSFDSRTSGYTF.

This clonotype was found many times. The chain has TRBV7-2 and TRBJ2-3; D remains unclear. V lost 5 bases, J lost 4 bases, and 10 bases lay in between. The length of the CDR3 is 13 residues. Germline CDR1 reads SGHTA; CDR2 reads FQGNSA. The CDR3 DNA sequence: TGTGCCAGCAGCCCGGACGTAGCAGATACGCAGTATTTT. It encodes CASSPDVADTQYF.

This clonotype was recorded at least ten times. The chain carries TRBV6-6 and TRBJ2-3; D not certain. Germline V gene lookup returns CDR1 MNHNY and CDR2 SVGAGI (reference sequence). Trimming pared 6 bases from V and 3 bases from J, leaving 7 bases between. The CDR3 spans 12 residues. CDR3 residues: CASSDWTDTQYF. The CDR3 nucleotides read TGTGCCAGCAGCGACTGGACAGATACGCAGTATTTT.

This clonotype was found a few times. The rearrangement links TRBV5-1 to TRBJ1-4; 7 bases map to TRBD1. Germline CDR1 is SGHRS and CDR2 is YFSETQ. The CDR3 loop spans 18 amino acids. Trimming at V came to 3 bases and at J to 0 bases, leaving 11 bases not matched to a gene. CDR3 sequence: CASSWRDRRLSTNEKLFF. Here the CDR3 DNA reads TGCGCCAGCAGCTGGCGGGACAGAAGATTGTCAACTAATGAAAAACTGTTTTTT. Complete variable domain (other parts from reference TRBV5-1 and TRBJ1-4): KAGVTQTPRYLIKTRGQQVTLSCSPISGHRSVSWYQQTPGQGLQFLFEYFSETQRNKGNFPGRFSGRQFSNSRSEMNVSTLELGDSALYLCASSWRDRRLSTNEKLFFGSGTQLSVL.

This clonotype was counted ten times or more. The genes are TRBV6-1 and TRBJ1-5; D not certain. Germline CDR1 MNHNS, CDR2 SASEGT. V shed 2 bases and J shed 5 bases, with 10 bases lying between them. There are 14 residues in the CDR3. DNA of the CDR3: TGTGCCAGCAGTGAACGGTATCGGGATCAGCCCCAGCATTTT. Translation: CASSERYRDQPQHF.

This clonotype was counted ten times or more. The gene calls are TRBV11-2 and TRBJ2-7, with D uncertain. CDR3 length: 13 amino acids. Germline V CDR1 and CDR2: SGHAT, FQNNGV. V shed 1 base and J shed 6 bases, with 10 bases lying between them. The CDR3 DNA reads TGTGCCAGCAGCTTAGCGGACCAAGGCGAGCAGTACGTC. Translation: CASSLADQGEQYV.

This clonotype was seen at least ten times. The chain uses TRBV28 and TRBJ1-1; D unclear. CDR3 length: 13 amino acids. Germline lookup yields CDR1 MDHEN and CDR2 SYDVKM. Trimming took off 5 bases at V and 6 bases at J, with 13 bases between the two ends. The CDR3 region has the DNA TGTGCCAGCAGTAAGACTGTAGCGCCTGAAGCTTTCTTT. Residues: CASSKTVAPEAFF. The full variable domain, completed using reference TRBV28 and TRBJ1-1, is DVKVTQSSRYLVKRTGEKVFLECVQDMDHENMFWYRQDPGLGLRLIYFSYDVKMKEKGDIPEGYSVSREKKERFSLILESASTNQTSMYLCASSKTVAPEAFFGQGTRLTVV.

This clonotype was found many times. The rearrangement uses TRBV20-1 and TRBJ2-3; 13 bases line up with TRBD2. CDR3 length equals 15 residues. Germline V gives CDR1 DFQATT, CDR2 SNEGSKA (reference sequence). Unmatched junction bases numbered 8, after V lost 6 bases and J lost 5 bases. The CDR3 region is CSAAGTSGVLDTQYF. The CDR3, as DNA: TGCAGTGCCGCTGGGACTAGCGGGGTTTTAGATACGCAGTATTTT.

This clonotype was counted many times. The gene calls are TRBV27 and TRBJ2-3; TRBD1 matches at 10 bases. V dropped 3 bases and J dropped 7; count of bases not matched to a gene: 4. Germline CDR1 is MNHEY and CDR2 is SMNVEV (reference sequence). CDR3 size: 14 residues. CDR3 sequence: CASSLRDRGHTQYF. Here the CDR3 DNA reads TGTGCCAGCAGTTTGCGGGACAGGGGACATACGCAGTATTTT.

This clonotype was seen a handful of times. J is TRBJ2-1 and V is TRBV7-2; 11 bases match TRBD2. J was trimmed by 4 bases and V by 3 bases; bases with no gene match: 2. The CDR3 extends over 15 amino acids. Per germline, CDR1 SGHTA and CDR2 FQGNSA. The CDR3 region has the DNA TGTGCCAGCAGCTTGACTAGCGGGGTGTACAATGAGCAGTTCTTC. Its translation: CASSLTSGVYNEQFF.

The rearrangement uses TRBV7-8 and TRBJ2-7; the D gene is possibly TRBD1 (6 bases). V lost 5 bases and J lost 1, with 12 bases in between. The CDR3 sequence is 14 residues long. In germline, CDR1 is SGHVS, CDR2 FQNEAQ. CDR3 residues: CASSRRGRSYEQYF. The CDR3 DNA follows: TGTGCCAGCAGCCGCAGGGGACGGTCCTACGAGCAGTACTTC. Based on the CDR3 plus reference TRBV7-8 and TRBJ2-7, the full variable domain is GAGVSQSPRYKVAKRGQDVALRCDPISGHVSLFWYQQALGQGPEFLTYFQNEAQLDKSGLPSDRFFAERPEGSVSTLKIQRTQQEDSAVYLCASSRRGRSYEQYFGPGTRLTVT.

This clonotype is labeled medium-sized (0.01 to 0.1%). The gene calls are TRBV14 and TRBJ1-2; 9 bases fit TRBD1. Germline V CDR1 and CDR2: SGHDN, FVKESK. The CDR3 extends over 13 amino acids. J was trimmed by 2 bases and V by 5 bases; bases with no gene match: 0. CDR3 DNA sequence: TGTGCCAGCAGCGGGACAGGGAACTATGGCTACACCTTC. As protein: CASSGTGNYGYTF.

This clonotype was counted between two and nine times. The chain links TRBV5-1 to TRBJ2-1; D might be TRBD2 (6 bases). Germline CDR1 SGHRS, CDR2 YFSETQ. Trimming took off 6 bases at V and 3 bases at J, with 13 bases between the two ends. CDR3 size: 14 residues. The CDR3 sequence: CASTTGLVYNEQFF. The CDR3, as DNA: TGCGCCAGCACCACGGGACTGGTCTACAATGAGCAGTTCTTC.